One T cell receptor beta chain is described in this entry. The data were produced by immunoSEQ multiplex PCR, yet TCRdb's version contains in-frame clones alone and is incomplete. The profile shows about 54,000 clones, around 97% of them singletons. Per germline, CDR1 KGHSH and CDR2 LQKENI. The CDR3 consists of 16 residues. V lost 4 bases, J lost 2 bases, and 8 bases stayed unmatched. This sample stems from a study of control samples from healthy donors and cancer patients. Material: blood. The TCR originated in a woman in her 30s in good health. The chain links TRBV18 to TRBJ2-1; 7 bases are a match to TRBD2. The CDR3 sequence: CASSRSGSGTYNEQFF. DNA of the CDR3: TGTGCCAGCTCACGCTCAGGCAGCGGGACCTACAATGAGCAGTTCTTC.